The entry below describes one TCR beta chain. Its antigen is currently unknown. The PCR had 60 Vbeta and 13 Jbeta primers. Method: immunoSEQ multiplex PCR; TCRdb's copy keeps in-frame clones and lacks some. The sample lists some 140,000 clones, over 65% seen once, with around 2.3% in the top ten. The data derive from a study of cytomegalovirus exposure and HLA in healthy donors. The germline V gene encodes CDR1 GTSNPN and CDR2 SVGIG (reference sequence). Trimming shortened V by 2 bases and J by 5 bases, and 9 bases separated the two germline ends. This CDR3 has 13 amino acids. Findings of the study overall: An analysis was carried out at a later point. It showed that HLA-associated TCR beta chains were more clonally expanded than equally common non-associated chains. Trimming of TCR beta V- and J-genes showed a link, identified in a later analysis, to a missense DCLRE1C variant. In vitro data verified a few CMV-associated chains as specific for CMV antigens. Rarity characterized most TCR sequences, yet some public TCRs appeared in many donors.

This chain uses TRBV30 with TRBJ1-4; no definite D call. This TCR was sampled from a man aged 30 to 39 in good health and CMV-seronegative. The specimen sequenced was PBMCs. CDR3 DNA: TGTGCCTGGAGTTATCAGAACAATGAAAAACTGTTTTTT. It specifies CAWSYQNNEKLFF.